The 25 T cell receptor beta chains presented below share a single source sample, sequenced in a study of human T cells and chemical hapten exposure. From the RACE reads, TCRdb called clonotypes with MiXCR, one entry per CDR3 protein. The data contain fewer than 500,000 distinct CDR3 sequences, roughly 5% of them singletons. Specified time point: patch test 1, 2 weeks after DPC sensitization. Treatment indicated: therapeutic diphenylcyclopropenone sensitization with weekly scalp DPC. The input for sequencing was whole blood, taken in connection with sensitization to the hapten diphenylcyclopropenone (DPC). The receptors here all came from a woman aged 50 to 60 with alopecia areata. Some clones in this sample may be carry-over from other donors' samples.

At least ten counts were recorded for this clonotype. V usage is TRBV25-1 and J usage is TRBJ2-3; D gene ambiguous. Germline CDR1 and CDR2: MGHDK and SYGVNS. The CDR3 consists of 14 residues. Trimming pared 4 bases from V and 5 bases from J, leaving 13 bases between. In DNA form, the CDR3 reads TGTGCCAGCAGTGCAACCAGGTCTAGAGATACGCAGTATTTT. Its translation is CASSATRSRDTQYF.

The chain couples TRBV7-2 to TRBJ2-1; TRBD2 aligns across 8 bases. V shed 5 bases, J shed 12 bases, and the junction held 24 bases outside the gene matches. Germline V gene lookup returns CDR1 SGHTA and CDR2 FQGNSA. This CDR3 has 18 amino acids. The CDR3 here is CASSPTDGRGADLGLQFF. The CDR3 DNA is TGTGCCAGCAGCCCTACGGATGGGCGGGGGGCCGACCTAGGGTTGCAGTTCTTC. Variable domain in full (rest from reference TRBV7-2 and TRBJ2-1): GAGVSQSPSNKVTEKGKDVELRCDPISGHTALYWYRQSLGQGLEFLIYFQGNSAPDKSGLPSDRFSAERTGGSVSTLTIQRTQQEDSAVYLCASSPTDGRGADLGLQFFGPGTRLTVL.

This clonotype occurred many times. The junction differs from germline at one of its ends, possibly a read error. This chain links TRBV5-1 with TRBJ1-1, with 7 nucleotides matching TRBD1. Germline values: CDR1 SGHRS, CDR2 YFSETQ. CDR3 size: 16 residues. The chain's CDR3 is CASSLGPLQGETEAFF. The CDR3 DNA reads as TGCGCCAGCAGTTTGGGGCCCCTGCAGGGGGAGACTGAAGCTTTCTTT. Using reference TRBV5-1 and TRBJ1-1 for the parts outside the CDR3, the full variable domain is KAGVTQTPRYLIKTRGQQVTLSCSPISGHRSVSWYQQTPGQGLQFLFEYFSETQRNKGNFPGRFSGRQFSNSRSEMNVSTLELGDSALYLCASSLGPLQGETEAFFGQGTRLTVV.

The chain employs TRBV2 and TRBJ2-7; D tentatively fits TRBD1 or TRBD2 (6 bases each). Between the trimmed V and J ends, which lost 6 bases and 4 bases, there was a span of 16 bases. CDR3 length: 14 residues. The V gene's germline CDR1 is SNHLY and CDR2 FYNNEI. The CDR3 DNA reads as TGTGCCAGCAGCGCCGGAGGGGGTCATTACGAGCAGTACTTC. This encodes CASSAGGGHYEQYF.

The chain is built from TRBV5-1 and TRBJ2-7; no clear D gene. Germline CDR1 reads SGHRS; CDR2 reads YFSETQ. V lost 0 bases to trimming and J lost 4 bases, with 8 bases between them. The CDR3 length is 13 residues. For the CDR3, the DNA is TGCGCCAGCAGCTTGGAGGTGGAGTACGAGCAGTACTTC. Its protein product is CASSLEVEYEQYF.

This clonotype was observed at least ten times. The chain uses TRBV12-3 or TRBV12-4 and TRBJ2-4, with TRBD2 as a possible D gene (5 bases). CDR3 length: 12 amino acids. V lost 5 bases, J lost 9 bases, and 11 bases lay in between. The CDR3 nucleotides read TGTGCCAGCAGTCAAAACGGAGGCATTCAGTACTTC. Protein: CASSQNGGIQYF.

The sample holds many counts of this clonotype. The chain links TRBV10-3 to TRBJ2-3; TRBD2 aligns across 10 bases. The junction had 8 bases not matched to a gene; V was cut back by 5 bases and J by 3 bases. CDR3 length: 16 residues. From germline, CDR1 is ENHRY and CDR2 SYGVKD. DNA for the CDR3: TGTGCCATCAGTCCTACTCCTAGCGGGAGAACAGATACGCAGTATTTT. As protein: CAISPTPSGRTDTQYF.

The genes are TRBV6-6 and TRBJ1-5; D gene ambiguous. This CDR3 spans 14 amino acids. The V and J ends lost 6 bases and 2 bases respectively, with 11 bases between them. Germline CDR1 and CDR2: MNHNY and SVGAGI (reference sequence). The CDR3 sequence is CASRDWSGNQPQHF. The CDR3 DNA sequence: TGTGCCAGCAGAGACTGGTCCGGCAATCAGCCCCAGCATTTT.

This clonotype has a count of ten or more. The chain recombines TRBV29-1 with TRBJ1-5; possibly TRBD1 for D (6 bases). Germline V gene sequence: CDR1 SQVTM, CDR2 ANQGSEA. The CDR3 is 13 residues long. Trimming took off 0 bases at V and 6 bases at J, with 9 bases between the two ends. CDR3 nucleotides: TGCAGCGTTGAAGAAGGGGGAGGTCAGCCCCAGCATTTT. Protein sequence: CSVEEGGGQPQHF.

There are many counts of this clonotype. The chain links TRBV12-3 or TRBV12-4 to TRBJ1-1; TRBD1 aligns across 9 bases. Trimming removed 5 bases from V and 2 bases from J; junction bases left unmatched: 12. The CDR3 runs 17 residues. The CDR3 DNA is TGTGCCAGCAGTCCCAATACAGGGGGCCAAGCCAACACTGAAGCTTTCTTT. It codes for CASSPNTGGQANTEAFF.

Ten or more counts support this clonotype. The CDR3 spells CSASRGKDFSYEQYF. The CDR3 DNA sequence: TGCAGTGCTAGCCGAGGGAAGGATTTTTCCTACGAGCAGTACTTC. The chain uses TRBV20-1 and TRBJ2-7; tentative D call: TRBD2 (5 bases). From germline, CDR1 is DFQATT and CDR2 SNEGSKA (reference sequence). V dropped 3 bases and J dropped 1 base, with 16 bases sitting between them. The CDR3 totals 15 residues.

There are a few counts of this clonotype. V and J are TRBV7-6 and TRBJ2-3; 15 bases line up with TRBD2. The ends lost 5 bases at V and 5 bases at J; junction bases unmatched: 8. The CDR3 loop spans 17 amino acids. Per germline, CDR1 SGHVS and CDR2 FNYEAQ. The CDR3 protein is CASSRGTSGGMIDTQYF. The DNA of the CDR3 is TGTGCCAGCAGCCGTGGGACTAGCGGGGGGATGATAGATACGCAGTATTTT.

This clonotype was counted many times. This chain connects TRBV6-6 to TRBJ2-3, with 7 bases that match TRBD2. Losses at the gene ends were 2 bases for V and 3 bases for J; bases not matched to a gene: 8. The CDR3 length is 16 residues. The germline V gene has CDR1 MNHNY and CDR2 SVGAGI (reference sequence). The CDR3 sequence: CASSYPPAGRTDTQYF. The CDR3 DNA follows: TGTGCCAGCAGTTACCCCCCAGCGGGACGTACAGATACGCAGTATTTT.

There are many counts of this clonotype. The chain carries TRBV29-1 and TRBJ2-7; D assignment may be TRBD1 or TRBD2 (5 bases each). V was trimmed by 0 bases and J by 1 base, leaving 10 bases between them. Germline V lookup: CDR1 SQVTM, CDR2 ANQGSEA. The CDR3 runs to 14 residues. CDR3 DNA sequence: TGCAGCGTTGAAGAAATGGGACGGTCCTACGAGCAGTACTTC. Amino acids: CSVEEMGRSYEQYF.

Only a few counts were recorded for this clonotype. The V gene is TRBV20-1, the J gene TRBJ2-3; the D gene is possibly TRBD2 (6 bases). Germline CDR1 DFQATT, CDR2 SNEGSKA (reference sequence). Trimming removed 5 bases from V and 5 bases from J, with 17 bases in between. CDR3 size: 14 residues. The CDR3 bases are TGCAGTGCTGTAGTTTCCTATAGCGGAGATACGCAGTATTTT. Protein: CSAVVSYSGDTQYF.

This sequence joins TRBV5-1 and TRBJ2-5; 9 nucleotides line up with TRBD2. Germline CDR1 is SGHRS and CDR2 is YFSETQ. The length of the CDR3 is 18 residues. J was trimmed by 5 bases and V by 0 bases; bases with no gene match: 14. CDR3: CASSLGLAGRGALETQYF. The CDR3 DNA sequence: TGCGCCAGCAGCTTGGGTCTAGCGGGGCGAGGTGCGCTCGAGACCCAGTACTTC.

The V and J genes are TRBV2 and TRBJ2-7; 7 bases fit TRBD1. Per the germline V gene, CDR1 is SNHLY and CDR2 is FYNNEI. V trimming: 5 bases; J trimming: 5 bases; junction bases outside the gene matches: 9. This CDR3 is built from 14 residues. The CDR3 reads CASSKTGTENEQYF. CDR3 nucleotides: TGTGCCAGCAGTAAAACCGGGACAGAGAACGAGCAGTACTTC.

This clonotype was found many times. The chain is built from TRBV29-1 and TRBJ2-3; 9 nucleotides agree with TRBD1. V shed 6 bases, J shed 4 bases, and the junction held 2 bases outside the gene matches. Germline V gene lookup returns CDR1 SQVTM and CDR2 ANQGSEA. The CDR3 length is 12 residues. Here the CDR3 DNA reads TGCAGCGTCAACAGGGGGCCAGATACGCAGTATTTT. This codes for CSVNRGPDTQYF.

V and J are TRBV4-3 and TRBJ2-7, with 13 nucleotides matching TRBD2. CDR1 and CDR2 from the germline V gene are LGHNA and YSLEER. This CDR3 is built from 15 residues. The V gene end was trimmed by 0 bases and the J gene end by 4 bases; junction bases not matched to a gene: 0. The DNA for the CDR3 is TGCGCCAGCAGCCAAGAGGGACTAGCGGGGTACGAGCAGTACTTC. Its protein is CASSQEGLAGYEQYF.

This clonotype was observed a handful of times. This chain uses TRBV7-9 with TRBJ1-3; D remains unclear. Germline CDR1 is SEHNR and CDR2 is FQNEAQ (reference sequence). The CDR3 has 16 amino acids. Trimming took off 4 bases at V and 0 bases at J, with 13 bases between the two ends. The CDR3 region is CASSSPEDFSGNTIYF. CDR3 DNA: TGTGCCAGCAGCTCCCCTGAAGATTTCTCTGGAAACACCATATATTTT.

This clonotype was recorded many times. The chain has TRBV6-6 and TRBJ2-4, with TRBD1 matching over 8 bases. V shed 5 bases and J 0 bases; nucleotides not matched to a gene: 12. Germline-derived CDR1 and CDR2 are MNHNY and SVGAGI (reference sequence). CDR3 length: 18 amino acids. CDR3 residues: CASSLKTGAAEAKNIQYF. CDR3 nucleotides: TGTGCCAGCAGTCTAAAGACAGGGGCCGCCGAAGCCAAAAACATTCAGTACTTC.

In its sample, this clonotype was seen many times. V gene TRBV5-1 combines with J gene TRBJ2-3; 7 nucleotides line up with TRBD2. CDR1 and CDR2 (germline): SGHRS, YFSETQ. The trim removed 4 bases at V and 8 bases at J, leaving 25 bases unmatched. The CDR3 sequence is 19 residues long. CDR3 nucleotides: TGCGCCAGCAGCCGAAATCTCGACCCAGGGAGGGCCTCAGTTTCTACGCAGTATTTT. As protein: CASSRNLDPGRASVSTQYF.

This clonotype appeared many times. The chain links TRBV3-1 to TRBJ1-2; D ambiguous. Germline-derived CDR1 and CDR2 are LGHDT and YNNKEL (reference sequence). V was pared by 0 bases and J by 5 bases, with 7 bases between. This CDR3 is built from 13 residues. In DNA form, the CDR3 reads TGTGCCAGCAGCCAAGAGAAGTCGTATGGCTACACCTTC. Residues: CASSQEKSYGYTF.

This clonotype showed up many times. The chain carries TRBV27 and TRBJ1-5, with D possibly being TRBD1 (5 bases). CDR1 and CDR2 from the germline V gene are MNHEY and SMNVEV (reference sequence). CDR3 length equals 13 residues. Trimming took 6 bases from V and 5 from J, leaving 11 bases between them. The chain's CDR3 is CASRKVRDQPQHF. The CDR3 nucleotides are TGTGCCAGCAGGAAAGTCAGGGATCAGCCCCAGCATTTT.

This clonotype showed up many times. V usage is TRBV3-1 and J usage is TRBJ2-1; TRBD2 matches at 10 bases. This CDR3 comprises 14 residues. Trimming cost V 5 bases and J 12 bases; bases outside gene matches: 10. From germline, CDR1 is LGHDT and CDR2 YNNKEL (reference sequence). The CDR3: CASSGGLAAMRQFF. The CDR3 DNA is TGTGCCAGCAGCGGTGGACTAGCGGCCATGCGGCAGTTCTTC.